The 18 T cell receptor beta chains below all came from one sample that was sequenced in a study of blood T cell repertoires in COVID-19. Method: immunoSEQ multiplex PCR; TCRdb's copy keeps in-frame clones and lacks some. Here the sample spans about 200,000 clones, around nine tenths being singletons. Input material: peripheral blood. The source is a man aged 55 to 70 who had recovered from COVID-19.

V gene TRBV7-3 combines with J gene TRBJ2-3, with 10 positions matching TRBD1. The length of the CDR3 is 15 residues. With V trimmed by 5 bases and J by 5 bases, 7 bases remained unmatched. Germline V gene data show CDR1 as SGHTA and CDR2 as FQGTGA. CDR3 protein: CASSSRTGGLDTQYF. CDR3 in DNA: TGTGCCAGCAGCAGTCGGACAGGGGGGTTAGATACGCAGTATTTT.

The rearrangement joins TRBV18 to TRBJ2-7; the match to TRBD2 covers 9 bases. The ends lost 4 bases at V and 3 bases at J; junction bases unmatched: 7. Per the germline V gene, CDR1 is KGHSH and CDR2 is LQKENI. The CDR3 is 15 residues long. CDR3 sequence: CASSLSGGKNYEQYF. In nucleotides, the CDR3 is TGTGCCAGCTCACTAAGCGGGGGGAAAAACTACGAGCAGTACTTC.

The rearrangement links TRBV10-2 to TRBJ2-1; 10 positions match TRBD2. V lost 5 bases and J lost 7; bases outside the gene matches: 8. Germline V gives CDR1 WSHSY, CDR2 SAAADI. The CDR3 is made up of 15 amino acids. CDR3 coding DNA: TGCGCCAGCAGTAGAGCGGGAGGGCCAGGGAATGAGCAGTTCTTC. This translates into CASSRAGGPGNEQFF.

This chain uses TRBV7-2 with TRBJ2-3; D possibly corresponds to TRBD2 (6 bases). CDR1 SGHTA and CDR2 FQGNSA come from the germline V gene. The CDR3 has 13 residues. The germline V and J ends were trimmed by 1 base and 10 bases, with 12 bases remaining between them. CDR3 sequence reads: CASSLVFGEAQYF. CDR3 DNA sequence: TGTGCCAGCAGCTTAGTGTTCGGGGAGGCGCAGTATTTT.

This clone was seen a handful of times. The CDR3 bases are TGTGCCAGCAGTTACAGCGTGGGTAGCGGCTCCTACGAGCAGTACTTC. Amino acid sequence: CASSYSVGSGSYEQYF. The chain uses TRBV6-5 and TRBJ2-7, with D possibly matching TRBD2 (6 bases). This CDR3 region has 16 residues. The V end was cut by 2 bases, the J end by 0 bases, with 14 bases between. Germline V lookup: CDR1 MNHEY, CDR2 SVGAGI.

V usage is TRBV6-1 and J usage is TRBJ2-7; maybe TRBD2 (6 bases). Germline V gives CDR1 MNHNS, CDR2 SASEGT. The CDR3 has 15 residues. V was shortened by 0 bases and J by 2 bases, with 11 bases between the two germline ends. CDR3 in amino acids: CASSEAVADAYEQYF. CDR3 nucleotides: TGTGCCAGCAGTGAAGCGGTAGCGGACGCCTACGAGCAGTACTTC.

V gene TRBV2 combines with J gene TRBJ2-5, with TRBD1 as a possible D gene (5 bases). Trimming took 2 bases from V and 5 from J, leaving 15 bases between them. The CDR3 extends over 15 amino acids. Per germline, CDR1 SNHLY and CDR2 FYNNEI. CDR3 bases: TGTGCCAGCAGTGAAAGTAGGGTGGCAGGGGAGACCCAGTACTTC. The encoded protein is CASSESRVAGETQYF. Drawing the rest from reference TRBV2 and TRBJ2-5, the complete variable domain is EPEVTQTPSHQVTQMGQEVILRCVPISNHLYFYWYRQILGQKVEFLVSFYNNEISEKSEIFDDQFSVERPDGSNFTLKIRSTKLEDSAMYFCASSESRVAGETQYFGPGTRLLVL.

The gene calls are TRBV4-1 and TRBJ2-2, with 10 bases fitting TRBD2. The CDR3 extends over 18 amino acids. Germline loops: CDR1 MGHRA, CDR2 YSYEKL. V gave up 1 base and J gave up 6 bases; unmatched junction bases: 11. The CDR3: CASSQVRKAGGYSGELFF. In DNA, the CDR3 is TGCGCCAGCAGCCAAGTCCGAAAAGCGGGAGGGTATTCCGGGGAGCTGTTTTTT.

The rearrangement uses TRBV24-1 and TRBJ2-1; D may be TRBD2 (5 bases). Per the germline V gene, CDR1 is KGHDR and CDR2 is SFDVKD. V dropped 3 bases and J dropped 9 bases, with 14 bases sitting between them. The CDR3 sequence is 14 residues long. The CDR3 loop reads CATSDVASRPEQFF. The CDR3 region has the DNA TGTGCCACCAGTGATGTGGCTAGCCGTCCTGAGCAGTTCTTC.

This clone was seen just once. This sequence joins TRBV10-1 and TRBJ1-3, with a weak D call TRBD1 (5 bases). The ends were cut back, 0 bases at V and 1 base at J, with 16 bases in the middle. The CDR3 is 18 amino acids. The germline V gene encodes CDR1 WNHNN and CDR2 SYGVQD (reference sequence). The CDR3 nucleotides are TGCGCCAGCAGTGAGTCGGCGGGGGACCGCTTTTCTGGAAACACCATATATTTT. Translated: CASSESAGDRFSGNTIYF.

The chain employs TRBV24-1 and TRBJ2-1, with 10 bases fitting TRBD1. The germline gives CDR1 KGHDR, CDR2 SFDVKD. CDR3 size: 15 residues. V lost 3 bases to trimming and J lost 9 bases; unmatched junction nucleotides: 7. CDR3 sequence reads: CATSDPGQGGGEQFF. The CDR3 region has the DNA TGTGCCACCAGTGATCCTGGACAGGGGGGCGGTGAGCAGTTCTTC.

V and J are TRBV19 and TRBJ1-4; 7 bases align to TRBD1. J was trimmed by 4 bases and V by 3 bases; bases with no gene match: 8. CDR1 LNHDA and CDR2 SQIVND come from the germline V gene (reference sequence). The CDR3 covers 16 residues. CDR3 loop: CASSIRGTVFNEKLFF. The CDR3 DNA follows: TGTGCCAGTAGTATCCGAGGGACAGTATTTAATGAAAAACTGTTTTTT.

V usage is TRBV6-1 and J usage is TRBJ2-3, with 7 bases matching TRBD2. Germline loops: CDR1 MNHNS, CDR2 SASEGT. Unmatched junction bases numbered 15, after V lost 4 bases and J lost 5 bases. The CDR3 consists of 17 residues. The CDR3 DNA reads as TGTGCCAGCAGTGCACTCAGCGGGACTCGGGGCGTAGATACGCAGTATTTT. This gives the protein CASSALSGTRGVDTQYF.

The chain recombines TRBV19 with TRBJ2-2; 8 bases map to TRBD1. The CDR3 length is 16 residues. Trimming took 7 bases from V and 0 from J; bases not matched to a gene: 7. Per germline, CDR1 LNHDA and CDR2 SQIVND (reference sequence). In DNA, the CDR3 is TGTGCCAGTACCAACTACAGGGGGGCGAACACCGGGGAGCTGTTTTTT. Amino acids: CASTNYRGANTGELFF.

This sequence joins TRBV5-5 and TRBJ1-1, with 7 bases lining up with TRBD1. This CDR3 is built from 13 residues. Germline CDR1 reads SGHKS; CDR2 reads YYEKEE (reference sequence). J lost 1 base, V lost 3 bases, and 0 bases had no gene match. This CDR3 is CASSWDRNTEAFF. Written as DNA, the CDR3 is TGTGCCAGCAGCTGGGACAGGAACACTGAAGCTTTCTTT. The whole variable domain, remainder taken from reference TRBV5-5 and TRBJ1-1, is DAGVTQSPTHLIKTRGQQVTLRCSPISGHKSVSWYQQVLGQGPQFIFQYYEKEERGRGNFPDRFSARQFPNYSSELNVNALLLGDSALYLCASSWDRNTEAFFGQGTRLTVV.

This chain joins TRBV10-2 and TRBJ1-6; TRBD1 matches at 8 bases. The V gene's germline CDR1 is WSHSY and CDR2 SAAADI. The junction had 3 bases not matched to a gene; V was cut back by 1 base and J by 10 bases. The CDR3 totals 14 residues. This CDR3 is CASSEYRGNSPLHF. For the CDR3, the DNA is TGCGCCAGCAGTGAGTACAGGGGGAACTCACCCCTCCACTTT.

The chain links TRBV15 to TRBJ1-5, with D possibly matching TRBD1 (5 bases). Germline values: CDR1 LNHNV, CDR2 YYDKDF (reference sequence). Trimming removed 0 bases from V and 6 bases from J, with 15 bases in between. The CDR3 covers 16 residues. The CDR3 DNA sequence: TGTGCCACCAGCAGAGATCGGCAGGGAGCGGGTCAGCCCCAGCATTTT. It codes for CATSRDRQGAGQPQHF.

The chain recombines TRBV7-2 with TRBJ2-1, with 9 bases identical to TRBD1. The germline CDR1 and CDR2 sequences are SGHTA and FQGNSA. J was trimmed by 4 bases and V by 1 base; bases with no gene match: 8. The CDR3 covers 17 residues. The CDR3 sequence is CASSLGGTGLIYNEQFF. The CDR3, as DNA: TGTGCCAGCAGCTTAGGGGGGACAGGGTTGATATACAATGAGCAGTTCTTC.